This paragraph covers one TCR beta chain sequence. It has no known antigen specificity. Nothing much larger sits one base from this clone, and base qualities are not available. This entry belongs to a study of radiotherapy plus CTLA-4 blockade in lung cancer (dated by TCRdb to 2016 to 2018). Study-wide context: Objective responses occurred in around 20% of enrolled patients, and about 33% achieved disease control.

The library was generated by the immunoSEQ multiplex PCR assay. TCRdb obtained this table from immuneACCESS and retained in-frame rearrangements with V and J assigned. These tables miss some clones; where compared with another copy, unresolved V genes account for less than half of the shortfall, and the remainder is unexplained. The sample table records more than 90,000 clones; 70% to 85% of these occur just once. The ten largest account for about 3.3% of the sample. The germline V gene provides CDR1 SNHLY and CDR2 FYNNEI. Relative to germline, V is missing 6 bases and J is missing 7 bases, with 6 bases of the junction outside any gene match. From the cysteine through the phenylalanine, the CDR3 covers 14 amino acids. Of all the DNA, just the CDR3 is kept, 42 bases in frame from base 1. The study evaluated CTLA-4 blockade (ipilimumab) given together with focal radiation therapy in patients who had chemo-refractory metastatic non-small-cell lung cancer.

Overall study results and their limits: Early dynamic changes in blood T cell clones, together with increased serum interferon-beta after radiation, were reported as the strongest predictors of response. After treatment with radiotherapy and ipilimumab, TCR clones that originated in tumors expanded in peripheral blood.

The TCR was taken from a human donor with non-small cell lung cancer that progressed on radiotherapy plus ipilimumab. Some clones in this sample may be carry-over from other donors' samples. The sequenced sample was peripheral blood, obtained from a patient treated with radiotherapy plus ipilimumab. The V gene is TRBV2 and the J gene is TRBJ2-2, and TRBD1 aligns with 9 junction nucleotides. The nucleotide sequence reads as follows: TGTGCCAGCAGCGGACAGGGGACGGTCGGGGAGCTGTTTTTT. It translates to CASSGQGTVGELFF. With the rest looked up from the reference TRBV2 and TRBJ2-2 genes rather than sequenced, the full variable domain is EPEVTQTPSHQVTQMGQEVILRCVPISNHLYFYWYRQILGQKVEFLVSFYNNEISEKSEIFDDQFSVERPDGSNFTLKIRSTKLEDSAMYFCASSGQGTVGELFFGEGSRLTVL.